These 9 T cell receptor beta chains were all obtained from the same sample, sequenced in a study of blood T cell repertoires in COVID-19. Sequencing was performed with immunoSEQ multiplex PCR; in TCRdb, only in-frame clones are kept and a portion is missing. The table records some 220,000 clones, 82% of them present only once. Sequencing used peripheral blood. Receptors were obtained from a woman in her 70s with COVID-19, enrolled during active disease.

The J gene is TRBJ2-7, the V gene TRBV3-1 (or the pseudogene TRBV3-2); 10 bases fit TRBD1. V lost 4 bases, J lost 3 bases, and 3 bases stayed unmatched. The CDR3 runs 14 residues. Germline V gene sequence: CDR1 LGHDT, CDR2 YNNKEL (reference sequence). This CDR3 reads CASSRQGASYEQYF. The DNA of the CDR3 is TGTGCCAGCAGCCGACAGGGGGCTAGCTACGAGCAGTACTTC.

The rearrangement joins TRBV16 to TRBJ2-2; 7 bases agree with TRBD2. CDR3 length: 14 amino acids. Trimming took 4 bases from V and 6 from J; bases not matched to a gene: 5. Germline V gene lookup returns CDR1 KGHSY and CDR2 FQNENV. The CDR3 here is CASSPLAGAGELFF. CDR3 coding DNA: TGTGCCAGCAGCCCCTTGGCGGGAGCCGGGGAGCTGTTTTTT.

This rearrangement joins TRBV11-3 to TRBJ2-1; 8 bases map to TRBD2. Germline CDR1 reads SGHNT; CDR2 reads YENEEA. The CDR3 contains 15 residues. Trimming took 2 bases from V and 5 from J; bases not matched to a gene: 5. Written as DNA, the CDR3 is TGTGCCAGCAGCTTATCGGGACTAGGTAACAATGAGCAGTTCTTC. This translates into CASSLSGLGNNEQFF. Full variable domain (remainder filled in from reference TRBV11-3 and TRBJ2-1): EAGVVQSPRYKIIEKKQPVAFWCNPISGHNTLYWYLQNLGQGPELLIRYENEEAVDDSQLPKDRFSAERLKGVDSTLKIQPAELGDSAVYLCASSLSGLGNNEQFFGPGTRLTVL.

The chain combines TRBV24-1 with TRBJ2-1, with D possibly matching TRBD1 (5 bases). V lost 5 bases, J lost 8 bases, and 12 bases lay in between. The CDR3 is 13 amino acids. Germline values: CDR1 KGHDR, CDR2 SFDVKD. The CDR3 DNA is TGTGCCACCAGTGGAACAGGTAGGCATGAGCAGTTCTTC. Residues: CATSGTGRHEQFF.

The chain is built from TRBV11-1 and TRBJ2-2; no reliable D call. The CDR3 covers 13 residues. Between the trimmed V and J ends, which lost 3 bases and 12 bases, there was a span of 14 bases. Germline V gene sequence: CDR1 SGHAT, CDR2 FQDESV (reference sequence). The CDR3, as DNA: TGTGCCAGCAGCTTCAGCGAGACCTCGCAGCTGTTTTTT. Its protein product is CASSFSETSQLFF.

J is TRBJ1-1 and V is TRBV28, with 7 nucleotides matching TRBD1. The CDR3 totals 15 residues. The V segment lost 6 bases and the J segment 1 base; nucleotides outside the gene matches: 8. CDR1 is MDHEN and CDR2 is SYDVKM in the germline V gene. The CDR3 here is CASSPLRQGNTEAFF. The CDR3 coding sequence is TGTGCCAGCAGCCCCCTGAGACAGGGGAACACTGAAGCTTTCTTT.

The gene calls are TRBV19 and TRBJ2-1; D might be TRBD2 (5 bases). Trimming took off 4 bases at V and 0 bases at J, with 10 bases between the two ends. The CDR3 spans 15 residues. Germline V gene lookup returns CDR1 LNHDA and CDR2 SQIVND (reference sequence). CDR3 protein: CASSTLGNSYNEQFF. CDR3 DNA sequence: TGTGCCAGTAGTACACTAGGGAACTCCTACAATGAGCAGTTCTTC.

CDR3 DNA: TGCGCCAGCAGCATAAAGGGAGGGTTCGGCGATGAGCAGTTCTTC. Protein sequence: CASSIKGGFGDEQFF. The chain uses TRBV5-1 and TRBJ2-1; 7 positions agree with TRBD2. Germline CDR1 is SGHRS and CDR2 is YFSETQ. V lost 4 bases to trimming and J lost 8 bases; unmatched junction nucleotides: 12. The CDR3 extends over 15 amino acids.

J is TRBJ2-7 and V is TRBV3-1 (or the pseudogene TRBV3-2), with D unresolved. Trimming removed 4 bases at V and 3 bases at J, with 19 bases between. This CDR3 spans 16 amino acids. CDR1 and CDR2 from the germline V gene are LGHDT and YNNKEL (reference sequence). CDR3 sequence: CASSRHQDPVYYEQYF. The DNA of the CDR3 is TGTGCCAGCAGCCGCCATCAGGATCCAGTTTACTACGAGCAGTACTTC.